Each of the 21 T cell receptor beta chains below was sequenced from the same sample in a study of blood T cell dynamics during melanoma immunotherapy (dated by TCRdb to the early 2020s). The library was generated by the immunoSEQ multiplex PCR assay. Drawn from immuneACCESS, this table holds only the in-frame rearrangements with V and J called that TCRdb kept. Clones are partly lost; checked studies trace under half to an unresolved V gene and leave the rest unexplained. This sample is represented by 9,500 or so clones; about 89% of them were singletons. The ten largest clones capture roughly 7.4% of the sample. Taken with the paper, the label for time point translates to: pre-treatment baseline. Material: blood, obtained from a patient treated with checkpoint blockade. All receptors derive from a human donor with melanoma.

This chain uses TRBV7-2 with TRBJ2-7; no clear D. V shed 7 bases and J shed 1 base, with 14 bases lying between them. Germline CDR1 and CDR2: SGHTA and FQGNSA. There are 14 residues in the CDR3. The CDR3 protein is CASNPFWGSYEQYF. In nucleotides, the CDR3 is TGTGCCAGCAACCCGTTTTGGGGTTCCTACGAGCAGTACTTC.

V and J are TRBV27 and TRBJ2-7; a possible D gene is TRBD1 (6 bases). CDR1 and CDR2 from the germline V gene are MNHEY and SMNVEV (reference sequence). V was clipped by 5 bases and J by 5 bases, with 16 bases between them. The CDR3 runs 14 residues. The CDR3 nucleotides read TGTGCCAGCAGTGACGCTCAGGGGTCCCACGAGCAGTACTTC. This gives the protein CASSDAQGSHEQYF.

The chain is built from TRBV28 and TRBJ1-5; D perhaps matches TRBD1 (6 bases). Germline CDR1 MDHEN, CDR2 SYDVKM. The CDR3 covers 14 residues. V lost 6 bases to trimming and J lost 6 bases, with 15 bases between them. The CDR3 sequence is CASRHRVEGQPQHF. Written as DNA, the CDR3 is TGTGCCAGCAGGCACAGGGTTGAGGGTCAGCCCCAGCATTTT.

The chain joins TRBV6-1 to TRBJ1-3, with D possibly being TRBD1 (5 bases). The CDR3 totals 14 residues. V was clipped by 1 base and J by 5 bases, with 9 bases between them. CDR1 is MNHNS, CDR2 SASEGT, per germline. The CDR3 nucleotides are TGTGCCAGCAGTGAAGGGGGGATCAGAAACACCATATATTTT. Protein: CASSEGGIRNTIYF.

The chain carries TRBV19 and TRBJ1-5, with a weak D call TRBD1 (5 bases). Trimming took 5 bases from V and 4 from J, leaving 12 bases between them. The CDR3 extends over 14 amino acids. Germline lookup yields CDR1 LNHDA and CDR2 SQIVND (reference sequence). Written as DNA, the CDR3 is TGTGCCAGTAGTCCGTGGGGGAGGAATCAGCCCCAGCATTTT. Its protein is CASSPWGRNQPQHF. The complete variable domain, with remaining parts taken from reference TRBV19 and TRBJ1-5, reads DGGITQSPKYLFRKEGQNVTLSCEQNLNHDAMYWYRQDPGQGLRLIYYSQIVNDFQKGDIAEGYSVSREKKESFPLTVTSAQKNPTAFYLCASSPWGRNQPQHFGDGTRLSIL.

The rearrangement uses TRBV19 and TRBJ1-5; no clear D gene. V dropped 6 bases and J dropped 7 bases, with 19 bases sitting between them. The germline CDR1 and CDR2 sequences are LNHDA and SQIVND (reference sequence). CDR3 size: 15 residues. The CDR3 spells CASRGPEGWNQPQHF. As DNA, the CDR3 is TGTGCCAGTAGGGGTCCGGAGGGCTGGAACCAGCCCCAGCATTTT.

The rearrangement uses TRBV5-1 and TRBJ2-5; D tentatively reads TRBD1 or TRBD2 (6 bases each). V lost 0 bases to trimming and J lost 5 bases, with 17 bases between them. The CDR3 has 16 residues. CDR1 is SGHRS and CDR2 is YFSETQ in the germline V gene. DNA for the CDR3: TGCGCCAGCAGCTTGGCCTCGGGTATAGGGGGGGAGACCCAGTACTTC. Translating gives CASSLASGIGGETQYF.

This chain links TRBV29-1 with TRBJ1-2; D is uncertain. CDR3 length equals 11 residues. Germline CDR1 reads SQVTM; CDR2 reads ANQGSEA. Between the trimmed V and J ends, which lost 0 bases and 5 bases, there was a span of 4 bases. This chain's CDR3 is CSVEDGYGYTF. CDR3 nucleotides: TGCAGCGTTGAAGACGGATATGGCTACACCTTC.

Only one count was recorded for this clone. The gene calls are TRBV15 and TRBJ2-7; D may be TRBD2 (5 bases). The CDR3 loop spans 14 amino acids. The V end was cut by 0 bases, the J end by 0 bases, with 6 bases between. The V gene's germline CDR1 is LNHNV and CDR2 YYDKDF (reference sequence). CDR3 sequence: CATSREDSSYEQYF. CDR3 DNA sequence: TGTGCCACCAGCAGAGAGGACTCCTCCTACGAGCAGTACTTC.

V gene TRBV18 combines with J gene TRBJ2-2; unclear D gene. The CDR3 consists of 14 residues. The V end lost 6 bases, the J end lost 1 base, and 9 bases lay between the germline ends. The germline V gene has CDR1 KGHSH and CDR2 LQKENI. The CDR3 DNA follows: TGTGCCAGCTCTATCGACTGGAACACCGGGGAGCTGTTTTTT. This gives the protein CASSIDWNTGELFF.

V gene TRBV4-1 combines with J gene TRBJ2-2; 8 bases agree with TRBD1. Trimming removed 0 bases from V and 1 base from J; junction bases left unmatched: 1. The CDR3 is 16 residues long. Germline CDR1 and CDR2: MGHRA and YSYEKL. CDR3 amino acids: CASSQEGTGNTGELFF. The CDR3, as DNA: TGCGCCAGCAGCCAAGAGGGGACAGGGAACACCGGGGAGCTGTTTTTT.

This sequence joins TRBV27 and TRBJ2-7; D remains unclear. Trimming pared 5 bases from V and 2 bases from J, leaving 13 bases between. This CDR3 contains 14 residues. The germline gives CDR1 MNHEY, CDR2 SMNVEV (reference sequence). CDR3 amino acids: CASSPRVLTYEQYF. Here the CDR3 DNA reads TGTGCCAGCAGTCCCCGGGTTCTAACCTACGAGCAGTACTTC.

The rearrangement joins TRBV18 to TRBJ1-3; no firm D call. Germline assignment: CDR1 KGHSH and CDR2 LQKENI. This CDR3 comprises 14 residues. V lost 1 base to trimming and J lost 1 base, with 5 bases between them. The CDR3 bases are TGTGCCAGCTCACCACAGGAATCTGGAAACACCATATATTTT. Its translation: CASSPQESGNTIYF.

V usage is TRBV6-6 and J usage is TRBJ2-5, with 8 bases fitting TRBD1. Per the germline V gene, CDR1 is MNHNY and CDR2 is SVGAGI (reference sequence). The CDR3 is 14 residues long. V was clipped by 7 bases and J by 5 bases; unmatched bases: 9. The CDR3, as DNA: TGTGCCAGCACCATACCGACAGGGGCCGAGACCCAGTACTTC. It is translated as CASTIPTGAETQYF.

The chain links TRBV28 to TRBJ1-5; D uncertain. The CDR3 totals 14 residues. V shed 7 bases and J shed 6 bases, with 16 bases lying between them. Germline CDR1 and CDR2: MDHEN and SYDVKM. CDR3 region: CASTQNFPAQPQHF. The CDR3 coding sequence is TGTGCCAGCACCCAGAATTTCCCGGCTCAGCCCCAGCATTTT. Drawing the rest from reference TRBV28 and TRBJ1-5, the complete variable domain is DVKVTQSSRYLVKRTGEKVFLECVQDMDHENMFWYRQDPGLGLRLIYFSYDVKMKEKGDIPEGYSVSREKKERFSLILESASTNQTSMYLCASTQNFPAQPQHFGDGTRLSIL.

The J gene is TRBJ1-3, the V gene TRBV7-2; D is ambiguous. This CDR3 has 14 residues. CDR1 and CDR2 from the germline V gene are SGHTA and FQGNSA. The germline V and J ends were trimmed by 1 base and 0 bases, with 4 bases remaining between them. CDR3 sequence (DNA): TGTGCCAGCAGCTTAGGGCCCTCTGGAAACACCATATATTTT. It codes for CASSLGPSGNTIYF.

The chain joins TRBV19 to TRBJ2-7; D is uncertain. This CDR3 comprises 17 residues. V lost 1 base and J lost 5, with 21 bases in between. Germline CDR1 is LNHDA and CDR2 is SQIVND (reference sequence). The CDR3 nucleotides are TGTGCCAGTAGTATAGGCGCAGTCTCAAAGAGCTGGGACGAGCAGTACTTC. Translating gives CASSIGAVSKSWDEQYF.

The genes are TRBV11-2 and TRBJ1-3; the D gene is possibly TRBD1 (5 bases). CDR1 is SGHAT, CDR2 FQNNGV, per germline. The CDR3 consists of 13 residues. V dropped 5 bases and J dropped 0 bases, with 5 bases sitting between them. CDR3 sequence reads: CASSTGSGNTIYF. The CDR3 DNA sequence: TGTGCCAGCAGCACAGGCTCTGGAAACACCATATATTTT.

The genes are TRBV6-5 and TRBJ2-5; TRBD2 matches 8 bases. The last part of the DNA fits TRBJ2-7 better; the J call may be wrong. The V gene's germline CDR1 is MNHEY and CDR2 SVGAGI. The CDR3 spans 14 residues. CDR3 amino acids: CASSYREGSYEQYF. The CDR3 DNA follows: TGTGCCAGCAGTTACCGGGAGGGCTCCTACGAGCAGTACTTC.

The V and J genes are TRBV7-6 and TRBJ2-4; 11 positions agree with TRBD1. The V gene end was trimmed by 5 bases and the J gene end by 7 bases; junction bases not matched to a gene: 7. CDR3 length equals 15 residues. Germline V gene lookup returns CDR1 SGHVS and CDR2 FNYEAQ. The CDR3 DNA is TGTGCCAGCAGCCCGGACAGGGGGCAAGCGAACATTCAGTACTTC. The encoded protein is CASSPDRGQANIQYF.

In its sample, this clone was seen a few times. The V call is TRBV28, the J call TRBJ1-2; a weak D match, TRBD1 (6 bases). The length of the CDR3 is 15 residues. V was shortened by 5 bases and J by 1 base, with 14 bases between the two germline ends. Germline-derived CDR1 and CDR2 are MDHEN and SYDVKM. CDR3 nucleotide sequence: TGTGCCAGCAGTGCGGGGACATCGGGTAACTATGGCTACACCTTC. Its translation: CASSAGTSGNYGYTF.